The rows below give T cell receptor beta chains drawn from one sample of a study of T cell responses to AZD1222 COVID-19 vaccine. Assay used: immunoSEQ multiplex PCR; TCRdb lists only in-frame clones, some missing. This sample has 130,000 to 150,000 clones, with around 90% found just once. The sequencing used peripheral blood, collected on day 0 of AZD1222 vaccination. The receptors come from an adult in good health. Both conserved end residues are part of each CDR3. Fields, in order: J gene, D gene, clone size, V gene, CDR3 protein, CDR3 DNA. A D gene is named only where the DNA matches it firmly. A row's size may be missing; if present it is once, few, many or a size class.

j_gene: TRBJ1-1
d_gene: TRBD1
abundance: -
v_gene: TRBV18
CDR3aa: CASSPVTGGTEAFF
CDR3nt: TGTGCCAGCTCACCAGTGACAGGGGGCACTGAAGCTTTCTTT

j_gene: TRBJ2-2
d_gene: TRBD2
abundance: once
v_gene: TRBV29-1
CDR3aa: CSVEGLAADTGELFF
CDR3nt: TGCAGCGTTGAAGGACTAGCGGCGGACACCGGGGAGCTGTTTTTT

j_gene: TRBJ2-1
d_gene: TRBD2
abundance: -
v_gene: TRBV2
CDR3aa: CASRTSGSTNEQFF
CDR3nt: TGTGCCAGCAGGACTAGCGGGAGTACTAATGAGCAGTTCTTC

j_gene: TRBJ2-1
d_gene: -
abundance: -
v_gene: TRBV27
CDR3aa: CASSLTSGLPGNEQFF
CDR3nt: TGTGCCAGCAGTCTGACTTCGGGACTCCCAGGGAATGAGCAGTTCTTC

j_gene: TRBJ2-7
d_gene: -
abundance: -
v_gene: TRBV2
CDR3aa: CASNQLYEQYF
CDR3nt: TGTGCCAGCAACCAACTGTACGAGCAGTACTTC

j_gene: TRBJ2-1
d_gene: TRBD1
abundance: -
v_gene: TRBV7-9
CDR3aa: CASSPWTGKTYNEQFF
CDR3nt: TGTGCCAGCAGCCCCTGGACAGGGAAAACCTACAATGAGCAGTTCTTC

j_gene: TRBJ1-3
d_gene: -
abundance: -
v_gene: TRBV7-3
CDR3aa: CASSPAKGGTIYF
CDR3nt: TGTGCCAGCAGCCCCGCAAAAGGGGGCACCATATATTTT

j_gene: TRBJ2-3
d_gene: TRBD2
abundance: -
v_gene: TRBV12-5
CDR3aa: CASGLGLAGYTDTQYF
CDR3nt: TGTGCTAGTGGCCTGGGACTAGCGGGCTACACAGATACGCAGTATTTT

j_gene: TRBJ1-1
d_gene: TRBD1
abundance: few
v_gene: TRBV29-1
CDR3aa: CSVVGTGQGTEAFF
CDR3nt: TGCAGCGTTGTGGGGACAGGGCAAGGCACTGAAGCTTTCTTT

j_gene: TRBJ2-1
d_gene: TRBD2
abundance: -
v_gene: TRBV29-1
CDR3aa: CSVEDRRSGVYNEQFF
CDR3nt: TGCAGCGTTGAAGATCGTAGGAGCGGGGTTTACAATGAGCAGTTCTTC

j_gene: TRBJ2-7
d_gene: TRBD2
abundance: once
v_gene: TRBV28
CDR3aa: CASSLRAGGSYEQYF
CDR3nt: TGTGCCAGCAGTTTAAGAGCGGGGGGCTCCTACGAGCAGTACTTC

j_gene: TRBJ2-2
d_gene: -
abundance: once
v_gene: TRBV19
CDR3aa: CASSRPSGTGELFF
CDR3nt: TGTGCCAGTAGCCGCCCAAGTGGCACCGGGGAGCTGTTTTTT

j_gene: TRBJ2-7
d_gene: -
abundance: -
v_gene: TRBV5-1
CDR3aa: CASSSADEQYF
CDR3nt: TGCGCCAGCAGCTCCGCGGACGAGCAGTACTTC

j_gene: TRBJ2-7
d_gene: -
abundance: -
v_gene: TRBV29-1
CDR3aa: CSVDLAQGYEQYF
CDR3nt: TGCAGCGTTGATCTAGCGCAGGGCTACGAGCAGTACTTC

j_gene: TRBJ1-5
d_gene: -
abundance: -
v_gene: TRBV5-5
CDR3aa: CASSLEGYSNQPQHF
CDR3nt: TGTGCCAGCAGCTTGGAAGGGTATAGCAATCAGCCCCAGCATTTT

j_gene: TRBJ2-5
d_gene: -
abundance: -
v_gene: TRBV7-6
CDR3aa: CASSLLGLRGQETQYF
CDR3nt: TGTGCCAGCAGCTTATTAGGCTTGAGGGGGCAAGAGACCCAGTACTTC

j_gene: TRBJ2-2
d_gene: -
abundance: -
v_gene: TRBV11-3
CDR3aa: CASSYYIGANTGELFF
CDR3nt: TGTGCCAGCAGCTACTACATTGGCGCGAACACCGGGGAGCTGTTTTTT

j_gene: TRBJ2-5
d_gene: -
abundance: -
v_gene: TRBV30
CDR3aa: CAWRSAGGIQETQYF
CDR3nt: TGTGCCTGGAGGTCCGCAGGGGGGATTCAAGAGACCCAGTACTTC

j_gene: TRBJ2-7
d_gene: -
abundance: -
v_gene: TRBV5-4
CDR3aa: CASSPQGTGYEQYF
CDR3nt: TGTGCCAGCAGCCCACAGGGAACCGGCTACGAGCAGTACTTC

j_gene: TRBJ1-1
d_gene: TRBD1
abundance: -
v_gene: TRBV7-3
CDR3aa: CASSLRQGAEAFF
CDR3nt: TGTGCCAGCAGCTTAAGACAGGGGGCTGAAGCTTTCTTT

j_gene: TRBJ1-4
d_gene: -
abundance: few
v_gene: TRBV2
CDR3aa: CASSGGAANEKLFF
CDR3nt: TGTGCCAGCAGTGGAGGGGCGGCTAATGAAAAACTGTTTTTT

j_gene: TRBJ2-1
d_gene: -
abundance: once
v_gene: TRBV5-1
CDR3aa: CASSFRASDQGGLYNEQFF
CDR3nt: TGCGCCAGCAGCTTCCGAGCTAGTGACCAGGGTGGTCTCTACAATGAGCAGTTCTTC

j_gene: TRBJ2-1
d_gene: TRBD2
abundance: -
v_gene: TRBV5-1
CDR3aa: CASSFGLAGGTNNEQFF
CDR3nt: TGCGCCAGCAGCTTTGGATTAGCGGGAGGGACGAACAATGAGCAGTTCTTC

j_gene: TRBJ1-3
d_gene: -
abundance: -
v_gene: TRBV3-1/TRBV3-2
CDR3aa: CASSQDMWDFASGNTIYF
CDR3nt: TGTGCCAGCAGCCAAGATATGTGGGACTTCGCCTCTGGAAACACCATATATTTT